A selection of T cell receptor beta chains follows, all from one sample in a study of blood T cell repertoires in COVID-19. Measured with immunoSEQ multiplex PCR; TCRdb has only the in-frame clones, and not every one. Of around 250,000 clones listed, approximately 79% are singletons. The sequencing sample was made of PBMCs or T cells enriched from blood (not recorded which). These receptors all stem from a man aged 25-45 years with acute COVID-19. Each CDR3 is given with its conserved first and last residue. The order of the fields is V gene, D gene, clone size, J gene, CDR3 protein, CDR3 DNA. D genes are given only for firm matches. Size is stated for part of the rows, as once, few or many counts, or as a class when the clone is expanded.

v_call: TRBV9
d_call: TRBD1
clone_size: -
j_call: TRBJ2-1
cdr3_aa: CASRVPLSDRGNEQFF
cdr3_nt: TGTGCCAGCAGAGTACCCCTCTCGGACAGGGGGAATGAGCAGTTCTTC

v_call: TRBV7-9
d_call: -
clone_size: -
j_call: TRBJ1-2
cdr3_aa: CASSFTGRNGYTF
cdr3_nt: TGTGCCAGCAGTTTTACGGGGAGGAATGGCTACACCTTC

v_call: TRBV5-1
d_call: TRBD1
clone_size: -
j_call: TRBJ1-2
cdr3_aa: CASTNAPGTGRYGYTF
cdr3_nt: TGCGCCAGCACCAACGCTCCAGGGACAGGCAGATATGGCTACACCTTC

v_call: TRBV7-9
d_call: -
clone_size: -
j_call: TRBJ1-6
cdr3_aa: CASSFNMAGDSPLHF
cdr3_nt: TGTGCCAGCAGCTTCAATATGGCAGGGGATTCACCCCTCCACTTT

v_call: TRBV7-6
d_call: TRBD2
clone_size: -
j_call: TRBJ2-2
cdr3_aa: CASSFREGSSTGELFF
cdr3_nt: TGTGCCAGCAGCTTCAGGGAGGGGTCGAGCACCGGGGAGCTGTTTTTT

v_call: TRBV2
d_call: -
clone_size: few
j_call: TRBJ1-1
cdr3_aa: CASSDRSVNTEAFF
cdr3_nt: TGTGCCAGCAGTGACAGGTCAGTGAACACTGAAGCTTTCTTT

v_call: TRBV10-3
d_call: TRBD1
clone_size: -
j_call: TRBJ1-5
cdr3_aa: CAIRTGTADQPQHF
cdr3_nt: TGTGCCATCAGGACCGGGACAGCCGATCAGCCCCAGCATTTT

v_call: TRBV5-1
d_call: TRBD1
clone_size: -
j_call: TRBJ2-1
cdr3_aa: CASSLGTDYFNEQFF
cdr3_nt: TGTGCCAGCAGCCTAGGGACAGACTACTTCAATGAGCAGTTCTTC

v_call: TRBV6-1
d_call: TRBD1
clone_size: -
j_call: TRBJ1-2
cdr3_aa: CASSDQGVYGYTF
cdr3_nt: TGTGCCAGCAGTGACCAGGGGGTTTATGGCTACACCTTC

v_call: TRBV7-8
d_call: -
clone_size: -
j_call: TRBJ1-5
cdr3_aa: CASSLDRAQPQHF
cdr3_nt: TGTGCCAGCAGCTTAGACAGGGCCCAGCCCCAGCATTTT

v_call: TRBV24-1
d_call: -
clone_size: -
j_call: TRBJ2-5
cdr3_aa: CATSDFRDNGQETQYF
cdr3_nt: TGTGCCACCAGTGATTTTCGGGACAACGGACAAGAGACCCAGTACTTC

v_call: TRBV5-4
d_call: TRBD1
clone_size: -
j_call: TRBJ2-5
cdr3_aa: CASSLGQGDETQYF
cdr3_nt: TGTGCCAGCAGCTTGGGCCAGGGGGACGAGACCCAGTACTTC

v_call: TRBV19
d_call: TRBD1
clone_size: -
j_call: TRBJ1-5
cdr3_aa: CASCGQGGNQPQHF
cdr3_nt: TGTGCCAGTTGCGGACAGGGGGGAAATCAGCCCCAGCATTTT

v_call: TRBV27
d_call: -
clone_size: -
j_call: TRBJ1-1
cdr3_aa: CASSLLGRGINTEAFF
cdr3_nt: TGTGCCAGCAGTTTATTGGGCAGGGGAATCAACACTGAAGCTTTCTTT

v_call: TRBV7-9
d_call: TRBD2
clone_size: -
j_call: TRBJ2-5
cdr3_aa: CASSFGRLAEETQYF
cdr3_nt: TGTGCCAGCAGCTTCGGGAGGCTAGCGGAAGAGACCCAGTACTTC

v_call: TRBV5-1
d_call: -
clone_size: -
j_call: TRBJ2-1
cdr3_aa: CASSFGEKYNEQFF
cdr3_nt: TGTGCCAGCAGCTTCGGGGAAAAGTACAATGAGCAGTTCTTC

v_call: TRBV7-6
d_call: TRBD2
clone_size: -
j_call: TRBJ2-1
cdr3_aa: CASSLNGGVNEQFF
cdr3_nt: TGTGCCAGCAGCTTAAACGGGGGGGTCAATGAGCAGTTCTTC

v_call: TRBV24-1
d_call: TRBD1
clone_size: once
j_call: TRBJ2-2
cdr3_aa: CATSDEGADTGELFF
cdr3_nt: TGTGCCACCAGTGATGAGGGGGCGGACACCGGGGAGCTGTTTTTT

v_call: TRBV19
d_call: TRBD1
clone_size: few
j_call: TRBJ1-5
cdr3_aa: CASSIYGGGERSQPQHF
cdr3_nt: TGTGCCAGTAGTATTTATGGAGGGGGCGAAAGGTCGCAGCCCCAGCATTTT

v_call: TRBV6-5
d_call: -
clone_size: few
j_call: TRBJ2-1
cdr3_aa: CASSYSGVSSYNEQFF
cdr3_nt: TGTGCCAGCAGTTACTCAGGGGTTAGCTCCTACAATGAGCAGTTCTTC

v_call: TRBV5-5
d_call: TRBD1
clone_size: -
j_call: TRBJ1-2
cdr3_aa: CASHLPGGANGYTF
cdr3_nt: TGTGCCAGCCACTTACCAGGGGGCGCAAATGGCTACACCTTC

v_call: TRBV29-1
d_call: -
clone_size: -
j_call: TRBJ1-2
cdr3_aa: CSVEQAGVYGYTF
cdr3_nt: TGCAGCGTTGAGCAAGCAGGGGTCTATGGCTACACCTTC

v_call: TRBV3-1/TRBV3-2
d_call: -
clone_size: -
j_call: TRBJ2-3
cdr3_aa: CASGPSVDTQYF
cdr3_nt: TGTGCCAGCGGTCCCTCGGTTGATACGCAGTATTTT

v_call: TRBV2
d_call: TRBD1
clone_size: -
j_call: TRBJ1-1
cdr3_aa: CARTKDRDTEAFF
cdr3_nt: TGTGCCCGTACGAAGGACAGGGACACTGAAGCTTTCTTT

v_call: TRBV29-1
d_call: TRBD1
clone_size: -
j_call: TRBJ2-3
cdr3_aa: CSVVQGQNTDTQYF
cdr3_nt: TGCAGCGTGGTACAGGGGCAAAATACAGATACGCAGTATTTT

v_call: TRBV4-1
d_call: TRBD1
clone_size: -
j_call: TRBJ1-4
cdr3_aa: CASSQQSGTGRTNEKLFF
cdr3_nt: TGCGCCAGCAGCCAACAATCCGGGACAGGGAGGACTAATGAAAAACTGTTTTTT

v_call: TRBV18
d_call: TRBD2
clone_size: -
j_call: TRBJ2-1
cdr3_aa: CASSSREGESYNEQFF
cdr3_nt: TGTGCCAGCTCGTCGCGGGAGGGGGAGTCCTACAATGAGCAGTTCTTC

v_call: TRBV3-1/TRBV3-2
d_call: TRBD1
clone_size: -
j_call: TRBJ1-5
cdr3_aa: CASSLGQGISTQHF
cdr3_nt: TGTGCCAGCAGCCTGGGACAGGGGATATCGACCCAGCATTTT

v_call: TRBV19
d_call: TRBD1
clone_size: -
j_call: TRBJ1-4
cdr3_aa: CASRDRGVDEKLFF
cdr3_nt: TGTGCCAGCAGGGACAGGGGGGTCGATGAAAAACTGTTTTTT

v_call: TRBV6-2/TRBV6-3
d_call: TRBD1
clone_size: few
j_call: TRBJ1-2
cdr3_aa: CASSPDRVYGYTF
cdr3_nt: TGTGCCAGCAGCCCGGACAGGGTATATGGCTACACCTTC

v_call: TRBV6-5
d_call: -
clone_size: -
j_call: TRBJ1-5
cdr3_aa: CASRGDDSNQPQHF
cdr3_nt: TGTGCCAGCAGGGGAGACGATAGCAATCAGCCCCAGCATTTT

v_call: TRBV27
d_call: -
clone_size: -
j_call: TRBJ2-2
cdr3_aa: CASSLLPANTGELFF
cdr3_nt: TGTGCCAGCAGTTTACTCCCGGCGAACACCGGGGAGCTGTTTTTT

v_call: TRBV18
d_call: TRBD1
clone_size: few
j_call: TRBJ1-2
cdr3_aa: CASSKTGGSYGYTF
cdr3_nt: TGTGCCAGCTCAAAGACAGGGGGCAGCTATGGCTACACCTTC

v_call: TRBV14
d_call: -
clone_size: -
j_call: TRBJ2-2
cdr3_aa: CASSHLRSTGELFF
cdr3_nt: TGTGCCAGCAGCCATCTGCGGAGCACCGGGGAGCTGTTTTTT

v_call: TRBV5-1
d_call: TRBD1
clone_size: -
j_call: TRBJ2-3
cdr3_aa: CASSGGQGASTDTQYF
cdr3_nt: TGCGCCAGCAGCGGGGGACAGGGGGCCAGCACAGATACGCAGTATTTT

v_call: TRBV5-4
d_call: TRBD2
clone_size: once
j_call: TRBJ2-3
cdr3_aa: CASSGLAGGTDTQYF
cdr3_nt: TGTGCCAGCAGCGGACTAGCGGGCGGCACAGATACGCAGTATTTT

v_call: TRBV27
d_call: -
clone_size: -
j_call: TRBJ1-1
cdr3_aa: CASSSPGTEAFF
cdr3_nt: TGTGCCAGCAGTTCCCCAGGCACTGAAGCTTTCTTT

v_call: TRBV5-4
d_call: -
clone_size: -
j_call: TRBJ1-3
cdr3_aa: CASSTGQSGNTIYF
cdr3_nt: TGTGCCAGCAGCACCGGACAGTCTGGAAACACCATATATTTT

v_call: TRBV7-8
d_call: -
clone_size: -
j_call: TRBJ1-4
cdr3_aa: CASSDRTTNEKLFF
cdr3_nt: TGTGCCAGCAGCGACAGGACAACTAATGAAAAACTGTTTTTT

v_call: TRBV19
d_call: -
clone_size: once
j_call: TRBJ1-2
cdr3_aa: CASTYAGGGYTF
cdr3_nt: TGTGCCAGTACATACGCGGGAGGTGGCTACACCTTC

v_call: TRBV14
d_call: TRBD2
clone_size: -
j_call: TRBJ2-5
cdr3_aa: CASSQDSGSGMVLETQYF
cdr3_nt: TGTGCCAGCAGCCAAGATTCCGGTAGCGGGATGGTTCTAGAGACCCAGTACTTC

v_call: TRBV28
d_call: -
clone_size: -
j_call: TRBJ2-2
cdr3_aa: CASSLLTGELFF
cdr3_nt: TGTGCCAGCAGTTTATTAACCGGGGAGCTGTTTTTT

v_call: TRBV19
d_call: -
clone_size: -
j_call: TRBJ2-5
cdr3_aa: CASTPGRTQETQYF
cdr3_nt: TGTGCCAGTACCCCCGGACGGACTCAAGAGACCCAGTACTTC

v_call: TRBV19
d_call: -
clone_size: -
j_call: TRBJ2-5
cdr3_aa: CASSRRLQETQYF
cdr3_nt: TGTGCCAGTAGTCGGCGGTTGCAAGAGACCCAGTACTTC

v_call: TRBV7-2
d_call: -
clone_size: -
j_call: TRBJ1-5
cdr3_aa: CASSSQEGLGNQPQHF
cdr3_nt: TGTGCCAGCAGCTCCCAAGAGGGTTTAGGGAATCAGCCCCAGCATTTT

v_call: TRBV9
d_call: TRBD2
clone_size: -
j_call: TRBJ2-3
cdr3_aa: CASSPIAGGPKTQYF
cdr3_nt: TGTGCCAGCAGCCCCATAGCGGGAGGGCCCAAGACGCAGTATTTT

v_call: TRBV5-1
d_call: TRBD1
clone_size: once
j_call: TRBJ2-1
cdr3_aa: CASSLVPGQGASYNEQFF
cdr3_nt: TGTGCCAGCAGCTTGGTTCCTGGACAGGGGGCCTCCTACAATGAGCAGTTCTTC

v_call: TRBV28
d_call: TRBD1
clone_size: -
j_call: TRBJ2-5
cdr3_aa: CASSGQGVAQETQYF
cdr3_nt: TGTGCCAGCAGTGGACAGGGGGTGGCCCAAGAGACCCAGTACTTC

v_call: TRBV5-1
d_call: -
clone_size: -
j_call: TRBJ1-2
cdr3_aa: CASSFRQGYGYTF
cdr3_nt: TGTGCCAGCAGCTTCCGTCAGGGATATGGCTACACCTTC

v_call: TRBV7-8
d_call: -
clone_size: -
j_call: TRBJ1-2
cdr3_aa: CASSSTSRGVGESGYTF
cdr3_nt: TGTGCCAGCAGCTCAACAAGTCGGGGGGTAGGAGAAAGTGGCTACACCTTC

v_call: TRBV27
d_call: -
clone_size: -
j_call: TRBJ1-2
cdr3_aa: CASSLQTVGRASYGYTF
cdr3_nt: TGTGCCAGCAGTTTACAAACAGTGGGCAGGGCGAGCTATGGCTACACCTTC

v_call: TRBV19
d_call: -
clone_size: -
j_call: TRBJ1-2
cdr3_aa: CASSLEAFTGGYTF
cdr3_nt: TGTGCCAGTAGCTTAGAGGCATTTACAGGGGGCTACACCTTC

v_call: TRBV5-1
d_call: -
clone_size: -
j_call: TRBJ1-2
cdr3_aa: CASSPQDLGGYTF
cdr3_nt: TGTGCCAGCAGCCCACAGGACCTCGGGGGCTACACCTTC

v_call: TRBV10-3
d_call: -
clone_size: -
j_call: TRBJ2-5
cdr3_aa: CAISEGGVAQETQYF
cdr3_nt: TGTGCCATCAGTGAAGGGGGGGTGGCCCAAGAGACCCAGTACTTC

v_call: TRBV5-5
d_call: TRBD1
clone_size: -
j_call: TRBJ2-3
cdr3_aa: CASSLGQGILNTQYF
cdr3_nt: TGTGCCAGCAGCTTGGGACAGGGGATTCTAAATACGCAGTATTTT